Following are 10 T cell receptor beta chains from one sample sequenced in a study of radiotherapy plus CTLA-4 blockade in lung cancer. This table comes from immunoSEQ multiplex PCR, and its TCRdb copy is limited to in-frame clones, with some not included. The sample contains around 45,000 clones, 70% to 90% of which appear only once. Sample: peripheral blood, taken from a patient treated with radiotherapy plus ipilimumab. The receptors here all came from a human donor with non-small cell lung cancer whose response to radiotherapy plus ipilimumab could not be evaluated.

The chain has TRBV19 and TRBJ1-1; 7 nucleotides line up with TRBD1. The ends lost 5 bases at V and 4 bases at J; junction bases unmatched: 7. This CDR3 has 14 amino acids. Germline V gene data show CDR1 as LNHDA and CDR2 as SQIVND (reference sequence). The CDR3 spells CASSLTGWATEAFF. CDR3 nucleotide sequence: TGTGCCAGTAGTTTGACAGGGTGGGCCACTGAAGCTTTCTTT. Drawing the rest from reference TRBV19 and TRBJ1-1, the complete variable domain is DGGITQSPKYLFRKEGQNVTLSCEQNLNHDAMYWYRQDPGQGLRLIYYSQIVNDFQKGDIAEGYSVSREKKESFPLTVTSAQKNPTAFYLCASSLTGWATEAFFGQGTRLTVV.

CDR3 sequence (DNA): TGTGCCAGCAGAGAGACAGGGCTGAACACCGGGGAGCTGTTTTTT. This sequence encodes CASRETGLNTGELFF. V usage is TRBV25-1 and J usage is TRBJ2-2; 7 bases line up with TRBD1. Germline CDR1 reads MGHDK; CDR2 reads SYGVNS. This CDR3 has 15 amino acids. V trimming: 6 bases; J trimming: 1 base; junction bases outside the gene matches: 5.

The chain links TRBV19 to TRBJ2-7; TRBD1 aligns across 8 bases. Germline-derived CDR1 and CDR2 are LNHDA and SQIVND (reference sequence). Trimming cost V 6 bases and J 3 bases; bases outside gene matches: 4. This CDR3 has 13 residues. The CDR3 DNA is TGTGCCAGTAGCCACGACAGGGGCTACGAGCAGTACTTC. Its protein product is CASSHDRGYEQYF.

J is TRBJ2-5 and V is TRBV7-2; 10 nucleotides align to TRBD1. Germline V gene data show CDR1 as SGHTA and CDR2 as FQGNSA. This CDR3 has 16 residues. V lost 1 base to trimming and J lost 4 bases; unmatched junction nucleotides: 6. The CDR3 sequence is CASSLGTGQGGETQYF. The CDR3 DNA is TGTGCCAGCAGCTTAGGGACTGGACAGGGGGGAGAGACCCAGTACTTC.

This clone has just a few counts. This chain connects TRBV9 to TRBJ1-6; weak D call: TRBD1 (5 bases). Germline-derived CDR1 and CDR2 are SGDLS and YYNGEE. CDR3 size: 14 residues. Trimming removed 0 bases at V and 7 bases at J, with 8 bases between. The chain's CDR3 is CASSVAGGNSPLHF. The CDR3, as DNA: TGTGCCAGCAGCGTAGCCGGGGGGAATTCACCCCTCCACTTT.

The chain is built from TRBV5-1 and TRBJ2-5, with TRBD1 matching 9 bases. The DNA end lines up better with TRBJ2-7; the J call may be wrong. The CDR3 totals 14 residues. Germline CDR1 reads SGHRS; CDR2 reads YFSETQ. The CDR3 loop reads CASSSRDREDEQYF. The CDR3 coding sequence is TGCGCCAGCAGCTCCCGGGACAGGGAAGACGAGCAGTACTTC.

This chain's CDR3 is CASSRGRGSETQYF. CDR3 sequence (DNA): TGTGCCAGCAGTCGGGGGAGGGGAAGCGAGACCCAGTACTTC. This chain uses TRBV2 with TRBJ2-5; 7 bases map to TRBD2. Germline V gene data show CDR1 as SNHLY and CDR2 as FYNNEI. With V trimmed by 5 bases and J by 5 bases, 8 bases remained unmatched. This CDR3 has 14 residues.

DNA of the CDR3: TGTGCCAGTAGTAACACCTACGAGCAGTACTTC. Its translation: CASSNTYEQYF. The rearrangement uses TRBV19 and TRBJ2-7, with unresolved D. Germline assignment: CDR1 LNHDA and CDR2 SQIVND (reference sequence). V lost 4 bases and J 2 bases, leaving 3 bases between the germline ends. The length of the CDR3 is 11 residues. Using reference TRBV19 and TRBJ2-7 for the parts outside the CDR3, the full variable domain is DGGITQSPKYLFRKEGQNVTLSCEQNLNHDAMYWYRQDPGQGLRLIYYSQIVNDFQKGDIAEGYSVSREKKESFPLTVTSAQKNPTAFYLCASSNTYEQYFGPGTRLTVT.

V is TRBV5-1 and J is TRBJ1-2; 8 bases fit TRBD1. The germline V gene encodes CDR1 SGHRS and CDR2 YFSETQ. This CDR3 has 14 amino acids. Trimming cost V 3 bases and J 5 bases; bases outside gene matches: 6. CDR3 region: CASSSRTGRYGYTF. CDR3 sequence (DNA): TGCGCCAGCAGCTCCCGGACAGGGAGGTATGGCTACACCTTC.

The gene calls are TRBV7-2 and TRBJ1-1; D call uncertain. This CDR3 comprises 11 residues. Looked up from germline, CDR1 is SGHTA and CDR2 is FQGNSA. The V end was cut by 5 bases, the J end by 4 bases, with 5 bases between. CDR3 DNA: TGTGCCAGCAGCCCTATCACTGAAGCTTTCTTT. Its translation is CASSPITEAFF.